One sample yielded the 8 T cell receptor beta chains listed below, sequenced in a study of control samples from healthy donors and cancer patients. Measured with immunoSEQ multiplex PCR; TCRdb has only the in-frame clones, and not every one. The sample shows around 100,000 clones, over 75% of them seen only once. The sample was blood. These receptors all come from a woman between 18 and 29 years old in good health.

The gene calls are TRBV5-1 and TRBJ2-1; 14 nucleotides agree with TRBD2. V was pared by 3 bases and J by 8 bases, with 7 bases of the junction left unmatched. The CDR3 is made up of 16 amino acids. The germline CDR1 and CDR2 sequences are SGHRS and YFSETQ. For the CDR3, the DNA is TGCGCCAGCAGCTCCGGGACTAGCGGGGGTCAGGATGAGCAGTTCTTC. It translates to CASSSGTSGGQDEQFF.

This clone was recorded a few times. Other DNA sequences in the sample encode the same CDR3. J is TRBJ2-6 and V is TRBV7-2; D not resolved. Germline V CDR1 and CDR2: SGHTA, FQGNSA. The CDR3 sequence is 15 residues long. The V end was cut by 1 base, the J end by 2 bases, with 6 bases between. The CDR3 loop is CASSLGPAGANVLTF. In DNA form, the CDR3 reads TGTGCCAGCAGCTTAGGGCCGGCTGGGGCCAACGTCCTGACTTTC.

The chain combines TRBV11-2 with TRBJ1-2; D possibly corresponds to TRBD1 (5 bases). The CDR3 has 15 residues. The germline gives CDR1 SGHAT, CDR2 FQNNGV. The V and J ends lost 2 bases and 1 base respectively, with 11 bases between them. As DNA, the CDR3 is TGTGCCAGCAGCTTATGGGACGGACATAACTATGGCTACACCTTC. Its translation is CASSLWDGHNYGYTF.

The chain carries TRBV2 and TRBJ2-7; D tentatively reads TRBD1 or TRBD2 (5 bases each). CDR1 and CDR2 (germline): SNHLY, FYNNEI. There are 16 residues in the CDR3. The ends were cut back, 6 bases at V and 3 bases at J, with 21 bases in the middle. CDR3 nucleotide sequence: TGTGCCAGCAGGGATGGAGAGACGGGGCTCCGCTACGAGCAGTACTTC. Protein product: CASRDGETGLRYEQYF.

The rearrangement uses TRBV24-1 and TRBJ2-1; TRBD2 aligns across 12 bases. V shed 4 bases, J shed 3 bases, and the junction held 9 bases outside the gene matches. The CDR3 loop spans 18 amino acids. Germline V gene lookup returns CDR1 KGHDR and CDR2 SFDVKD. The CDR3 spells CATSDSSGGAPVYNEQFF. The CDR3 nucleotides are TGTGCCACCAGTGACTCTAGCGGGGGGGCCCCGGTCTACAATGAGCAGTTCTTC.

CDR3 nucleotide sequence: TGCGCCAGCAGCAAATACAAGTCAGGGGCTGGGGCCAACGTCCTGACTTTC. Translated: CASSKYKSGAGANVLTF. The rearrangement links TRBV5-1 to TRBJ2-6; possible D gene TRBD1, 6 bases. Germline V gene lookup returns CDR1 SGHRS and CDR2 YFSETQ. Trimming shortened V by 4 bases and J by 2 bases, and 16 bases separated the two germline ends. This CDR3 contains 17 residues.

The CDR3 protein is CATSSGTDPTGELFF. CDR3 DNA sequence: TGTGCCACCAGTTCCGGGACAGACCCCACCGGGGAGCTGTTTTTT. The V gene is TRBV24-1, the J gene TRBJ2-2; 7 bases align to TRBD1. The V gene end was trimmed by 6 bases and the J gene end by 4 bases; junction bases not matched to a gene: 7. The CDR3 runs to 15 residues. Germline values: CDR1 KGHDR, CDR2 SFDVKD.

The chain has TRBV5-1 and TRBJ2-2, with a weak D call TRBD2 (5 bases). The germline V gene encodes CDR1 SGHRS and CDR2 YFSETQ. The CDR3 contains 15 residues. The V end was cut by 7 bases, the J end by 7 bases, with 20 bases between. The CDR3 protein is CASHLIVGRDGELFF. The CDR3 DNA is TGCGCCAGCCATCTTATTGTGGGCCGGGACGGGGAGCTGTTTTTT.